A single sample gave rise to the 14 T cell receptor beta chains below, sequenced in a study of OX40 agonist ivuxolimab in advanced cancers. Sequenced by immunoSEQ multiplex PCR; TCRdb stores in-frame clones only, minus some. This sample has some 77,000 clones, with 90% found just once. The sample in question was CD4+ or CD8+ T cells sorted from blood, obtained in a trial of the OX40 agonist ivuxolimab. The source is an adult with an advanced solid tumor such as melanoma, head and neck, liver or kidney cancer.

The gene calls are TRBV7-2 and TRBJ2-7; D unresolved. Trimming left V 8 bases short and J 5 bases short, with 16 bases between. Germline loops: CDR1 SGHTA, CDR2 FQGNSA. This CDR3 region has 13 residues. The CDR3 loop reads CASSKEGNNEQYF. Written as DNA, the CDR3 is TGTGCCAGCTCCAAGGAAGGGAACAACGAGCAGTACTTC.

The V call is TRBV7-2, the J call TRBJ2-5, with D possibly called TRBD1 or TRBD2 (5 bases each). CDR3 length: 14 amino acids. V lost 5 bases, J lost 5 bases, and 15 bases lay in between. Germline CDR1 reads SGHTA; CDR2 reads FQGNSA. In DNA form, the CDR3 reads TGTGCCAGCAGCATGGGACCAGCCCGGGAGACCCAGTACTTC. It is translated as CASSMGPARETQYF.

The V call is TRBV6-6, the J call TRBJ1-3; 7 positions match TRBD1. Germline V gene data show CDR1 as MNHNY and CDR2 as SVGAGI (reference sequence). This CDR3 is 15 amino acids long. V shed 4 bases, J shed 1 base, and the junction held 4 bases outside the gene matches. The CDR3 region has the DNA TGTGCCAGCAGTTCCGGACAGGCGTCTGGAAACACCATATATTTT. Its translation: CASSSGQASGNTIYF.

The CDR3 here is CASSPRTNEQFF. The CDR3 DNA is TGTGCCAGCAGCCCCAGGACCAATGAGCAGTTCTTC. This rearrangement joins TRBV11-3 to TRBJ2-1; no firm D call. V was clipped by 5 bases and J by 6 bases, with 8 bases between them. Germline CDR1 reads SGHNT; CDR2 reads YENEEA. CDR3 size: 12 residues.

The chain links TRBV5-6 to TRBJ1-1, with D maybe TRBD1 (5 bases). The CDR3 spans 12 residues. CDR1 and CDR2 (germline): SGHDT, YYEEEE. V was clipped by 2 bases and J by 9 bases, with 11 bases between them. The CDR3 sequence is CASSLAAGQAFF. The CDR3 DNA reads as TGTGCCAGCAGCTTAGCGGCAGGGCAAGCTTTCTTT.

The gene calls are TRBV18 and TRBJ2-7; TRBD2 might be the D (7 bases). Germline assignment: CDR1 KGHSH and CDR2 LQKENI. The germline V and J ends were trimmed by 0 bases and 6 bases, with 15 bases remaining between them. The CDR3 loop spans 15 amino acids. CDR3 in amino acids: CASSPPDRGAGEQYF. The CDR3 region has the DNA TGTGCCAGCTCACCACCGGATCGGGGGGCGGGCGAGCAGTACTTC.

V usage is TRBV13 and J usage is TRBJ2-1, with TRBD2 identical over 10 bases. J was trimmed by 7 bases and V by 7 bases; bases with no gene match: 4. Germline CDR1 reads PRHDT; CDR2 reads FYEKMQ (reference sequence). The CDR3 sequence is 13 residues long. The CDR3 loop reads CASKASGRNEQFF. As DNA, the CDR3 is TGTGCCAGCAAGGCTAGCGGGAGAAATGAGCAGTTCTTC.

The rearrangement uses TRBV2 and TRBJ1-4; maybe TRBD1 (6 bases). The germline V gene encodes CDR1 SNHLY and CDR2 FYNNEI. This CDR3 is built from 13 residues. V shed 0 bases and J shed 10 bases, with 9 bases lying between them. For the CDR3, the DNA is TGTGCCAGCAGTGAAGCGTTACAGGGAAAACTGTTTTTT. Translating gives CASSEALQGKLFF. The full variable domain, rest sourced from reference TRBV2 and TRBJ1-4, is EPEVTQTPSHQVTQMGQEVILRCVPISNHLYFYWYRQILGQKVEFLVSFYNNEISEKSEIFDDQFSVERPDGSNFTLKIRSTKLEDSAMYFCASSEALQGKLFFGSGTQLSVL.

The chain is built from TRBV5-8 and TRBJ2-1; 11 bases match TRBD1. Germline lookup yields CDR1 SGHTS and CDR2 YDEGEE. Trimming removed 6 bases from V and 7 bases from J; junction bases left unmatched: 6. This CDR3 contains 14 residues. CDR3 region: CASTGTGGWNEQFF. The CDR3 DNA is TGTGCCAGCACCGGGACAGGGGGTTGGAATGAGCAGTTCTTC.

The CDR3 reads CASSLDGVVEYEQYF. CDR3 sequence (DNA): TGTGCCAGCAGCTTAGATGGGGTAGTGGAGTACGAGCAGTACTTC. This chain links TRBV11-2 with TRBJ2-7; D gene ambiguous. CDR3 length equals 15 residues. V was trimmed by 0 bases and J by 4 bases, leaving 13 bases between them. Germline loops: CDR1 SGHAT, CDR2 FQNNGV.

The rearrangement links TRBV6-5 to TRBJ2-5; TRBD2 aligns across 12 bases. The CDR3 is 16 residues long. Trimming cost V 2 bases and J 5 bases; bases outside gene matches: 6. Per germline, CDR1 MNHEY and CDR2 SVGAGI. In DNA form, the CDR3 reads TGTGCCAGCAGTTACCTGACTAGCGGGAGAAGGGAGACCCAGTACTTC. Protein product: CASSYLTSGRRETQYF.

V usage is TRBV15 and J usage is TRBJ1-1; D possibly corresponds to TRBD1 (6 bases). Germline V gives CDR1 LNHNV, CDR2 YYDKDF (reference sequence). The ends were cut back, 4 bases at V and 9 bases at J, with 18 bases in the middle. The CDR3 length is 14 residues. CDR3 sequence: CATSTGLEGEKAFF. The CDR3 DNA sequence: TGTGCCACCAGCACCGGCTTGGAGGGGGAAAAAGCTTTCTTT. Looking up the rest from reference TRBV15 and TRBJ1-1 gives the full variable domain: DAMVIQNPRYQVTQFGKPVTLSCSQTLNHNVMYWYQQKSSQAPKLLFHYYDKDFNNEADTPDNFQSRRPNTSFCFLDIRSPGLGDTAMYLCATSTGLEGEKAFFGQGTRLTVV.

The chain combines TRBV10-3 with TRBJ2-1; 9 bases map to TRBD2. Germline CDR1 ENHRY, CDR2 SYGVKD. The CDR3 has 18 residues. After removal of 1 base from V and 6 bases from J, the junction contained 13 bases not matched to a gene. CDR3 residues: CAISEFSFLAGRGNEQFF. Here the CDR3 DNA reads TGTGCCATCAGTGAGTTCTCCTTTCTAGCGGGAAGGGGCAATGAGCAGTTCTTC.

The V and J genes are TRBV11-2 and TRBJ1-2; D is ambiguous. The CDR3 totals 13 residues. V was pared by 3 bases and J by 3 bases, with 8 bases between. The germline V gene encodes CDR1 SGHAT and CDR2 FQNNGV. The CDR3 spells CASSFSGDYGYTF. CDR3 nucleotide sequence: TGTGCCAGCAGCTTCAGTGGGGACTATGGCTACACCTTC.